The T cell receptor beta chain described here comes from a study of blood T cells in healthy people across ages. Study-level points and caveats: The long-lived group displayed more naive CD4+ cells, plus higher diversity, than the aged donors did.

Notes on this clonotype: Its cognate antigen is unknown.

CDR3 length equals 15 residues. From germline, CDR1 is SGHTA and CDR2 FQGNSA. Trimming removed 4 bases from V and 5 bases from J, with 14 bases in between. Using a J-beta primer mix together with a sample-barcoded 5' primer, a second PCR was run for roughly 6 to 11 cycles. TCRdb redid the calling of the 5' RACE reads with MiXCR, one entry per CDR3 protein. The table includes hundreds of thousands of distinct CDR3 sequences, under 55% detected once. This clonotype was sampled from a man aged 55 to 70 in good health. The chain recombines TRBV7-2 with TRBJ1-4; D is uncertain. Sequencing was carried out using blood. The CDR3 loop reads CASSSYREKNEKLFF. CDR3 DNA: TGTGCCAGCAGCTCCTACAGAGAAAAAAATGAAAAACTGTTTTTT.